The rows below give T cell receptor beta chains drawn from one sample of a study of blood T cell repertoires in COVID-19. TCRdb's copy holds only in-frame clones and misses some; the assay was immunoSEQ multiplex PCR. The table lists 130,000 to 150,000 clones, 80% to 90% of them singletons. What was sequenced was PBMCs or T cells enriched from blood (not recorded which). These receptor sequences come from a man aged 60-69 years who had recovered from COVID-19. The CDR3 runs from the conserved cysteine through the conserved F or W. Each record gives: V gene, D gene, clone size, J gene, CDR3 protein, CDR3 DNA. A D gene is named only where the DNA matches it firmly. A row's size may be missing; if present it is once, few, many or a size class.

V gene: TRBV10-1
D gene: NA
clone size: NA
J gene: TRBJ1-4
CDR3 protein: CASSGELSEKLFF
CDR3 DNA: TGCGCCAGCAGTGGGGAGTTGTCGGAAAAACTGTTTTTT

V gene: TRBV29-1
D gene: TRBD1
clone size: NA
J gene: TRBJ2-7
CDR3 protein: CSVRDRVTYEQYF
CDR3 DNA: TGCAGCGTCCGGGACAGGGTAACCTACGAGCAGTACTTC

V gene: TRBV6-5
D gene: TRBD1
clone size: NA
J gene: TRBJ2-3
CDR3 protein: CASRLGDRVTDTQYF
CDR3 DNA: TGTGCCAGCAGGCTGGGGGACAGGGTTACAGATACGCAGTATTTT

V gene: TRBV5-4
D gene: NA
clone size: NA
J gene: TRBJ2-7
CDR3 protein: CASSLGTVSSYEQYF
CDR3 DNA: TGTGCCAGCAGCTTGGGGACAGTGAGCTCCTACGAGCAGTACTTC

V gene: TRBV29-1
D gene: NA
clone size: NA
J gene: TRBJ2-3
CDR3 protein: CSVREDTQYF
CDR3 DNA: TGCAGCGTTCGGGAAGATACGCAGTATTTT

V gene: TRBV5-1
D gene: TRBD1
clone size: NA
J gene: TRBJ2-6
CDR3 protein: CASSSGTGGSGANVLTF
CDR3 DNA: TGCGCCAGCAGCTCCGGGACAGGGGGCTCTGGGGCCAACGTCCTGACTTTC

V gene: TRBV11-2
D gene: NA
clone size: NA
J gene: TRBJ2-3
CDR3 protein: CASSLGVPAKLVDTQYF
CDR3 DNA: TGTGCCAGCAGCTTAGGAGTCCCCGCCAAATTGGTAGATACGCAGTATTTT

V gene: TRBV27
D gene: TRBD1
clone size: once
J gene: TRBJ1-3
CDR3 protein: CASRDRAFSGNTIYF
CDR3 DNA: TGTGCCAGCAGGGACAGGGCCTTTTCTGGAAACACCATATATTTT

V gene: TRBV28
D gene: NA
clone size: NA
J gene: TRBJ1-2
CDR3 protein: CASSWGDRLNYGYTF
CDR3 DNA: TGTGCCAGCAGTTGGGGAGACAGGTTAAACTATGGCTACACCTTC

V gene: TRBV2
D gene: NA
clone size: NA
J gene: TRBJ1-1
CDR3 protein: CASSERAGARVAFF
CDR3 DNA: TGTGCCAGCAGTGAAAGGGCGGGGGCGCGGGTCGCTTTCTTT

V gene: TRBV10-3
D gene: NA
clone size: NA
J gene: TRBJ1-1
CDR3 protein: CAISAGLSTPNTEAFF
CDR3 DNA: TGTGCCATCAGTGCCGGACTTTCCACACCGAACACTGAAGCTTTCTTT

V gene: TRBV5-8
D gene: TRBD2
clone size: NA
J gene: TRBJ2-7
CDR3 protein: CASSFPGLAGVGEQYF
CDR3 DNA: TGTGCCAGCAGCTTTCCAGGACTAGCGGGAGTCGGCGAGCAGTACTTC

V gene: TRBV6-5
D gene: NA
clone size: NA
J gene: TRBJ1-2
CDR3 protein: CALRESGTYGYTF
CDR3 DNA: TGTGCCTTAAGGGAGTCGGGTACCTATGGCTACACCTTC

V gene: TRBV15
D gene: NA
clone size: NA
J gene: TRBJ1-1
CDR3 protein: CATSWRRGSISEAFF
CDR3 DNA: TGTGCCACCAGCTGGCGCAGAGGGTCAATCTCTGAAGCTTTCTTT

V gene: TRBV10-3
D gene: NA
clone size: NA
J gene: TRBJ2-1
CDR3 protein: CAISESDRNNEQFF
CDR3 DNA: TGTGCCATCAGTGAGTCAGACAGAAACAATGAGCAGTTCTTC

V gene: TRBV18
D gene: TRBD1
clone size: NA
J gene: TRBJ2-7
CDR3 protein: CASSAPQGQDYEQYF
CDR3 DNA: TGTGCCAGCTCCGCCCCCCAAGGACAGGACTACGAGCAGTACTTC

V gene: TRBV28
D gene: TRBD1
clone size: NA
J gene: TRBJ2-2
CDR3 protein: CATVRTGSPGELFF
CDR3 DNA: TGTGCCACCGTTCGGACAGGGTCCCCCGGGGAGCTGTTTTTT

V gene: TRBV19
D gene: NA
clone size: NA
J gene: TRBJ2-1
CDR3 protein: CASSIEGHLIDEQFF
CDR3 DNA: TGTGCCAGTAGTATCGAGGGCCACTTGATCGATGAGCAGTTCTTC

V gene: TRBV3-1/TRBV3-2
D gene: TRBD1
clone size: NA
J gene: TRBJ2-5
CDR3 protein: CASSRSTGRETQYF
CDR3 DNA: TGTGCCAGCAGCCGATCGACAGGGCGAGAGACCCAGTACTTC

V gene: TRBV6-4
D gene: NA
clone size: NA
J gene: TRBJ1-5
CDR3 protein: CASSVGANQPQHF
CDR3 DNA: TGTGCCAGCAGTGTGGGGGCCAATCAGCCCCAGCATTTT

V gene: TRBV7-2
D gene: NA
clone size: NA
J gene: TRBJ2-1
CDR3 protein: CASSSQGGNEQFF
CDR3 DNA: TGTGCCAGCAGTTCCCAGGGGGGAAATGAGCAGTTCTTC

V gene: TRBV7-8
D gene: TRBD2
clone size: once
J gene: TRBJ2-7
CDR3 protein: CASSPKLAGNPYEQYF
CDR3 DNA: TGTGCCAGCAGCCCCAAACTAGCGGGGAACCCCTACGAGCAGTACTTC

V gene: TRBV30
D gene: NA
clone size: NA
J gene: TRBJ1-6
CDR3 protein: CAREGGKNSPLHF
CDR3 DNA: TGTGCCCGGGAGGGGGGGAAGAATTCACCCCTCCACTTT

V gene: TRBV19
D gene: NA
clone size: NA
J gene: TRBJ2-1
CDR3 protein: CASSKSTGGYEQFF
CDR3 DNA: TGTGCCAGTAGTAAGTCTACGGGGGGCTATGAGCAGTTCTTC

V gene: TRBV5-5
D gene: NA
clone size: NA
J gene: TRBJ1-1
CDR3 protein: CASSSMTGNTEAFF
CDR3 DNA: TGTGCCAGCAGCTCCATGACTGGGAACACTGAAGCTTTCTTT

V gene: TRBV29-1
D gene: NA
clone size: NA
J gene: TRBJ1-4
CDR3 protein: CSVKGAGVSEKLFF
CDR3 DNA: TGCAGCGTTAAAGGGGCAGGGGTTAGTGAAAAACTGTTTTTT

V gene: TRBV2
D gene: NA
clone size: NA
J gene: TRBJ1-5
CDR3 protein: CASSDGQGPTQPQHF
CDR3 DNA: TGTGCCAGCAGTGACGGCCAGGGTCCTACTCAGCCCCAGCATTTT

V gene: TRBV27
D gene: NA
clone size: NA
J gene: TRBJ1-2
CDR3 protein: CASSLSAGSGGYTF
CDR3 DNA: TGTGCCAGCAGTTTATCCGCGGGGTCAGGTGGCTACACCTTC

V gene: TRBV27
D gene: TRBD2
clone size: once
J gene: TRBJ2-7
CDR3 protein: CASSLRGLRGTAYEQYF
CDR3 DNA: TGTGCCAGCAGTTTACGGGGCTTGCGGGGGACCGCCTACGAGCAGTACTTC

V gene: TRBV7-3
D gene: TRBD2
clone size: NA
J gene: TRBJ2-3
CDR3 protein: CASSRAGGSTDTQYF
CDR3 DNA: TGTGCCAGCAGCCGAGCGGGAGGTAGCACAGATACGCAGTATTTT

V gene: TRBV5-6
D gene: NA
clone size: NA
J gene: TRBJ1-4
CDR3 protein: CASSSRTDYGEKLFF
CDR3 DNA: TGTGCCAGCAGCTCCAGGACAGACTATGGGGAAAAACTGTTTTTT

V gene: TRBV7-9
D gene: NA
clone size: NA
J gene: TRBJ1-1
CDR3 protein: CASSQGQNTEAFF
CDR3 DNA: TGTGCCAGCAGCCAAGGACAGAACACTGAAGCTTTCTTT

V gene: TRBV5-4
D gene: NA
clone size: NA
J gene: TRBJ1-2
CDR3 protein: CASFGQGTNYGYTF
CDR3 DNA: TGTGCCAGCTTCGGGCAGGGGACAAACTATGGCTACACCTTC

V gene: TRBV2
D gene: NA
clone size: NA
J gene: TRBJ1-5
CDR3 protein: CASSSGTGGYQPQHF
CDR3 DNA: TGTGCCAGCAGTTCCGGGACGGGGGGATATCAGCCCCAGCATTTT

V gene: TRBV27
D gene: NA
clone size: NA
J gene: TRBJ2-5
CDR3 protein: CASSPLVSETQYF
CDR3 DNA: TGTGCCAGCAGCCCCCTCGTTAGTGAGACCCAGTACTTC

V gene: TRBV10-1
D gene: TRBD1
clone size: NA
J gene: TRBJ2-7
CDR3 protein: CASIVGTGDREQYF
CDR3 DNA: TGCGCCAGTATAGTCGGGACAGGGGACCGGGAGCAGTACTTC